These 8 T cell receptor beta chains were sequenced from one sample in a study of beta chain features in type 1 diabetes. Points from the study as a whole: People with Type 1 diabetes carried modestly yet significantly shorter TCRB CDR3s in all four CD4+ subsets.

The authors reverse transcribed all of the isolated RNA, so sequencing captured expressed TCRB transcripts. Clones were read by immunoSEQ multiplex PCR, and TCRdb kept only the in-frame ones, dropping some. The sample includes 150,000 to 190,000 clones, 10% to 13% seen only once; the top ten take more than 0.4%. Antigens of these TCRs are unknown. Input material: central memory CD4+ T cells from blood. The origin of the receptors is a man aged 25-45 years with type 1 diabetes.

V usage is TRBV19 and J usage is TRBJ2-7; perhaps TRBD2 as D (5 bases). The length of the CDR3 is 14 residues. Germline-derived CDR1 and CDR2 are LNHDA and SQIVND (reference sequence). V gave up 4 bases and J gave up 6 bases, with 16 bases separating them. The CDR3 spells CASSTLSLAGEQYF. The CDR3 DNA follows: TGTGCCAGTAGTACCTTGTCGCTAGCCGGCGAGCAGTACTTC.

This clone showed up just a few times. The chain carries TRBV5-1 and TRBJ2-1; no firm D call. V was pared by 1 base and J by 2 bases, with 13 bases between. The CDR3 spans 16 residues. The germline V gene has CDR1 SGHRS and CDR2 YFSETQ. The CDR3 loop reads CASSLPQRSPYNEQFF. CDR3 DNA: TGCGCCAGCAGCTTGCCGCAGCGCAGTCCCTACAATGAGCAGTTCTTC.

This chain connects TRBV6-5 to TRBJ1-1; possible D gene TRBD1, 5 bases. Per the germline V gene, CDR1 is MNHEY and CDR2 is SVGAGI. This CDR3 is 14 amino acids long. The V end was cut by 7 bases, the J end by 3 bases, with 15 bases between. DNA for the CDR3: TGTGCCAGCACCTCGGGGGTCCAGCACACTGAAGCTTTCTTT. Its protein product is CASTSGVQHTEAFF.

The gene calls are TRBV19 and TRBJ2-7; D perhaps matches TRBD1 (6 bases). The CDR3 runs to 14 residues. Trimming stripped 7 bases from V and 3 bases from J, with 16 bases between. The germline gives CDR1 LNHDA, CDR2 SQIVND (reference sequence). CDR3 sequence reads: CASTTRDNRYEQYF. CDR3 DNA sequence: TGTGCCAGTACTACACGGGACAACCGCTACGAGCAGTACTTC.

The CDR3 spells CASSRNTGTGRNEQFF. The DNA of the CDR3 is TGTGCCAGCAGCCGCAATACCGGGACAGGGAGAAATGAGCAGTTCTTC. The chain has TRBV14 and TRBJ2-1, with 9 positions matching TRBD1. This CDR3 is built from 16 residues. Per the germline V gene, CDR1 is SGHDN and CDR2 is FVKESK. The junction had 11 bases not matched to a gene; V was cut back by 4 bases and J by 7 bases.

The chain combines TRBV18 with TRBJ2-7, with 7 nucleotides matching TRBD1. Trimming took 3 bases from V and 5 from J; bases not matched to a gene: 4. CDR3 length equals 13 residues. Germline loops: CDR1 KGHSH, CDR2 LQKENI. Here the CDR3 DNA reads TGTGCCAGCTCACCGCGACAGGGAGACGAGCAGTACTTC. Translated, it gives CASSPRQGDEQYF.

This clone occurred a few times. CDR3 in DNA: TGTGCCAGCTCACCACGAACCTTGAGCTCCTACGAGCAGTACTTC. It is translated as CASSPRTLSSYEQYF. This rearrangement joins TRBV18 to TRBJ2-7; D is unclear. Germline V gene data show CDR1 as KGHSH and CDR2 as LQKENI. Trimming removed 1 base at V and 0 bases at J, with 10 bases between. The CDR3 loop spans 15 amino acids.

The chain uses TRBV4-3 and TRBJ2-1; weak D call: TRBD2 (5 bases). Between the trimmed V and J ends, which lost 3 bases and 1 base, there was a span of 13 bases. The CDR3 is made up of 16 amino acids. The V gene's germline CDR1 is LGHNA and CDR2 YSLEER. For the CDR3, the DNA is TGCGCCAGCAGCCAGAAGACAAGCGGATCCTACAATGAGCAGTTCTTC. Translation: CASSQKTSGSYNEQFF.